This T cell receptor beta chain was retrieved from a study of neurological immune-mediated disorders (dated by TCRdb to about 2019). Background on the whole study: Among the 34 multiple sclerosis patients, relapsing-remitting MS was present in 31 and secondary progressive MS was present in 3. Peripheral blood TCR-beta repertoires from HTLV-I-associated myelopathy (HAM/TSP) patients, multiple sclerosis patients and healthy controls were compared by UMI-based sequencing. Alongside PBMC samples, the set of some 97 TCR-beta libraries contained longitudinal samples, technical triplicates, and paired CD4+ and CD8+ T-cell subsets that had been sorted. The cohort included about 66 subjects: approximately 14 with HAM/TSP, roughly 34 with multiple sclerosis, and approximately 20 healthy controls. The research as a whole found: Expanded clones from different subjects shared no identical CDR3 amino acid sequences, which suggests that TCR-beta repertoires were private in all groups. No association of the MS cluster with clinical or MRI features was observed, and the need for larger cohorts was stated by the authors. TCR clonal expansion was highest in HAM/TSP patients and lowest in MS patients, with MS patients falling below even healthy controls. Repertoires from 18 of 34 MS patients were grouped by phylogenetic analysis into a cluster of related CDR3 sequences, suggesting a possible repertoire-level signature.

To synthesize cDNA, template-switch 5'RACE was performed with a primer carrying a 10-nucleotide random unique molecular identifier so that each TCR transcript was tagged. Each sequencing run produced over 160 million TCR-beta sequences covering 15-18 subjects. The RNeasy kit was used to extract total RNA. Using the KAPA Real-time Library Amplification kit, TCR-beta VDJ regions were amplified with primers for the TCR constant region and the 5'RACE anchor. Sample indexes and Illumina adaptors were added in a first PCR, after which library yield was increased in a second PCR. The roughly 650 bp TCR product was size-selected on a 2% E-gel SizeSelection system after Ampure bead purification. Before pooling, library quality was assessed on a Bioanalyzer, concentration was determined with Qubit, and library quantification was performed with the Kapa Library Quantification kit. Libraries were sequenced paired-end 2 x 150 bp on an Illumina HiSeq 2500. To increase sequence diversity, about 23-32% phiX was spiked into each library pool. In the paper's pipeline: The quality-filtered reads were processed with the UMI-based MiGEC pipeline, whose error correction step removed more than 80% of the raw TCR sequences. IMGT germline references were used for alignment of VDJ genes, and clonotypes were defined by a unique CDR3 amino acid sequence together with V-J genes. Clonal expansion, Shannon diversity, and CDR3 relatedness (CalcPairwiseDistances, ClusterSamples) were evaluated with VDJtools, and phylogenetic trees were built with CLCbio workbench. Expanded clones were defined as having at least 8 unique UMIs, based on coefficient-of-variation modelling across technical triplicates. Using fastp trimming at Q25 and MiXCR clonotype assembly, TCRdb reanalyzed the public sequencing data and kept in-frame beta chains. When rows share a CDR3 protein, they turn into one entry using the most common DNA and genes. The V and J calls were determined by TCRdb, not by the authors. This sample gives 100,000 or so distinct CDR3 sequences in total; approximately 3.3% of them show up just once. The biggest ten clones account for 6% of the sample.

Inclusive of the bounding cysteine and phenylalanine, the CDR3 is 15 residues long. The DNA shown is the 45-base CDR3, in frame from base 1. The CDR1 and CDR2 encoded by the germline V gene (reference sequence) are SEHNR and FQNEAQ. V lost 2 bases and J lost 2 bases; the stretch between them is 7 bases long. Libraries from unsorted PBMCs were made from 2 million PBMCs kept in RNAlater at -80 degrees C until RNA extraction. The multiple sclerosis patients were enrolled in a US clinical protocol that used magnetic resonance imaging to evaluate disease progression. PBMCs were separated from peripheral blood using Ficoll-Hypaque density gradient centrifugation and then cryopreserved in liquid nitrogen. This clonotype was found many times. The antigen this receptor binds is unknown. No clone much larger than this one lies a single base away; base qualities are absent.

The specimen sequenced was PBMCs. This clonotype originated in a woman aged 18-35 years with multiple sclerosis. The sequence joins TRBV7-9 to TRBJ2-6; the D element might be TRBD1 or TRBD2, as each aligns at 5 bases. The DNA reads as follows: TGTGCCAGCAGCTTACTGGGGGCTGGGGCCAACGTCCTGACTTTC. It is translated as CASSLLGAGANVLTF.